One and the same sample provided the 25 T cell receptor beta chains below, sequenced in a study of T cell responses to AZD1222 COVID-19 vaccine (dated by TCRdb to 2020 to 2022). Libraries were prepared through the immunoSEQ multiplex PCR assay. TCRdb limited this immuneACCESS table to in-frame rearrangements with V and J called. A share of clones is missing; checked studies link under half to unresolved V genes, and the rest is unexplained. Present in this sample are some 130,000 clones, more than 75% of which were seen just once. The top ten clonotypes cover about 1% of the sample. The label giving this sample's time point can be read as: about 28 days (+/-7) after the second vaccine dose. Specimen: peripheral blood, collected 28 days after the second AZD1222 dose. These receptors were obtained from an adult who received the AZD1222 COVID-19 vaccine.

This clone occurred once. V and J are TRBV3-1 (or the pseudogene TRBV3-2) and TRBJ2-5, with 7 nucleotides matching TRBD1. The CDR3 has 13 residues. Germline V lookup: CDR1 LGHDT, CDR2 YNNKEL (reference sequence). With 6 bases clipped from V and 3 bases from J, the junction kept 4 bases outside the gene matches. The CDR3 coding sequence is TGTGCCAGCAGGCGACAGGGCGAAGAGACCCAGTACTTC. It yields the protein CASRRQGEETQYF.

This clone was counted a few times. The genes are TRBV6-1 and TRBJ2-6; D uncertain. CDR1 is MNHNS and CDR2 is SASEGT in the germline V gene. The CDR3 covers 15 residues. The V and J ends lost 2 bases and 4 bases respectively, with 9 bases between them. The CDR3 here is CASSELPVGANVLTF. The CDR3 nucleotides read TGTGCCAGCAGTGAATTACCAGTGGGGGCCAACGTCCTGACTTTC.

The CDR3 nucleotides are TGTGCCAGTAGTGGGACAGGCAATCAGCCCCAGCATTTT. Protein product: CASSGTGNQPQHF. J is TRBJ1-5 and V is TRBV19; 7 bases align to TRBD1. J was trimmed by 2 bases and V by 5 bases; bases with no gene match: 0. From germline, CDR1 is LNHDA and CDR2 SQIVND (reference sequence). This CDR3 spans 13 amino acids.

This clone was counted a few times. The chain carries TRBV5-1 and TRBJ2-2; D is uncertain. V lost 0 bases and J 3 bases, leaving 6 bases between the germline ends. The CDR3 is 14 residues long. CDR1 SGHRS and CDR2 YFSETQ come from the germline V gene. The DNA for the CDR3 is TGCGCCAGCAGCTTGGGAGGTGACACCGGGGAGCTGTTTTTT. Protein: CASSLGGDTGELFF.

The rearrangement joins TRBV5-1 to TRBJ1-4; 10 bases agree with TRBD1. After removal of 1 base from V and 7 bases from J, the junction contained 7 bases not matched to a gene. Germline CDR1 SGHRS, CDR2 YFSETQ. The length of the CDR3 is 16 residues. The CDR3 DNA sequence: TGCGCCAGCAGCTTGAGGGACAGGGGTTCAGGTGAAAAACTGTTTTTT. Translating gives CASSLRDRGSGEKLFF.

The V gene is TRBV5-1, the J gene TRBJ2-7; D perhaps matches TRBD1 (5 bases). The V end was cut by 1 base, the J end by 4 bases, with 24 bases between. The CDR3 has 18 amino acids. Germline loops: CDR1 SGHRS, CDR2 YFSETQ. Here the CDR3 DNA reads TGCGCCAGCAGCTTGTCACTATTGGCGGACACACAACCATACGAGCAGTACTTC. Translated: CASSLSLLADTQPYEQYF.

This clone appeared once. This sequence joins TRBV7-3 and TRBJ2-1; 12 positions match TRBD1. V lost 5 bases to trimming and J lost 9 bases; unmatched junction nucleotides: 8. This CDR3 comprises 15 residues. CDR1 SGHTA and CDR2 FQGTGA come from the germline V gene. DNA for the CDR3: TGTGCCAGCAGCCCACAGGGGACAGGGGGCTTTGAGCAGTTCTTC. Translated: CASSPQGTGGFEQFF.

The genes are TRBV20-1 and TRBJ1-1; unclear D gene. In germline, CDR1 is DFQATT, CDR2 SNEGSKA (reference sequence). The CDR3 covers 11 residues. V lost 1 base and J lost 8, with 8 bases in between. DNA of the CDR3: TGCAGTGCTAGAGGGGGTTCGGAAGCTTTCTTT. Residues: CSARGGSEAFF.

The chain combines TRBV5-6 with TRBJ2-1, with a tentative D call TRBD2 (6 bases). Trimming left V 6 bases short and J 7 bases short, with 23 bases between. Germline V gene data show CDR1 as SGHDT and CDR2 as YYEEEE. This CDR3 spans 16 amino acids. The CDR3 reads CASTPPSSVLGNEQFF. The DNA for the CDR3 is TGTGCCAGCACCCCGCCATCTAGCGTGCTAGGGAATGAGCAGTTCTTC.

The V call is TRBV6-5, the J call TRBJ1-5; maybe TRBD1 (6 bases). Per the germline V gene, CDR1 is MNHEY and CDR2 is SVGAGI. The CDR3 loop spans 15 amino acids. Trimming stripped 6 bases from V and 3 bases from J, with 15 bases between. The CDR3 sequence is CASSPMTGNNQPQHF. The CDR3 coding sequence is TGTGCCAGCAGCCCCATGACAGGCAACAATCAGCCCCAGCATTTT.

The rearrangement joins TRBV28 to TRBJ2-7; D not certain. The CDR3 covers 14 residues. V gave up 3 bases and J gave up 4 bases, with 13 bases separating them. Looked up from germline, CDR1 is MDHEN and CDR2 is SYDVKM. CDR3 in amino acids: CASSFVRGSYEQYF. CDR3 bases: TGTGCCAGCAGTTTTGTTAGAGGCTCTTACGAGCAGTACTTC. Full variable domain (remainder filled in from reference TRBV28 and TRBJ2-7): DVKVTQSSRYLVKRTGEKVFLECVQDMDHENMFWYRQDPGLGLRLIYFSYDVKMKEKGDIPEGYSVSREKKERFSLILESASTNQTSMYLCASSFVRGSYEQYFGPGTRLTVT.

The chain recombines TRBV6-5 with TRBJ1-5; D is perhaps TRBD1 (5 bases). V dropped 6 bases and J dropped 6 bases, with 12 bases sitting between them. This CDR3 is 13 amino acids long. CDR1 is MNHEY, CDR2 SVGAGI, per germline. The DNA of the CDR3 is TGTGCCAGCAGGACAGATCCGGGTCAGCCCCAGCATTTT. Translating gives CASRTDPGQPQHF.

The chain recombines TRBV6-2 or TRBV6-3 with TRBJ2-7; 7 nucleotides match TRBD2. V gave up 5 bases and J gave up 0 bases; unmatched junction bases: 13. This CDR3 region has 17 residues. Germline assignment: CDR1 MNHEY and CDR2 SVGEGT. CDR3 DNA sequence: TGTGCCAGCAGTACTACCCGACTAGCTGCCTACTCCTACGAGCAGTACTTC. Protein product: CASSTTRLAAYSYEQYF.

The genes are TRBV3-1 (or the pseudogene TRBV3-2) and TRBJ2-1; TRBD1 aligns across 11 bases. V lost 1 base, J lost 7 bases, and 3 bases stayed unmatched. The CDR3 runs 15 residues. The germline V gene has CDR1 LGHDT and CDR2 YNNKEL (reference sequence). The CDR3 region is CASSQGGQGANEQFF. In DNA form, the CDR3 reads TGTGCCAGCAGCCAAGGTGGACAGGGGGCGAATGAGCAGTTCTTC.

The V and J genes are TRBV30 and TRBJ1-6; weak D call: TRBD1 (6 bases). This CDR3 contains 14 residues. The V end lost 1 base, the J end lost 6 bases, and 10 bases lay between the germline ends. The V gene's germline CDR1 is GTSNPN and CDR2 SVGIG (reference sequence). CDR3: CAWSEGGRNSPLHF. The CDR3 DNA sequence: TGTGCCTGGAGTGAAGGGGGTCGTAATTCACCCCTCCACTTT.

The chain employs TRBV7-9 and TRBJ1-1; 8 positions agree with TRBD1. With 4 bases clipped from V and 8 bases from J, the junction kept 6 bases outside the gene matches. The germline CDR1 and CDR2 sequences are SEHNR and FQNEAQ (reference sequence). The CDR3 extends over 13 amino acids. The CDR3 reads CASSSQGAGEAFF. CDR3 DNA sequence: TGTGCCAGCAGCTCCCAGGGGGCGGGGGAAGCTTTCTTT.

The chain couples TRBV9 to TRBJ2-5; D gene uncertain. The ends were cut back, 0 bases at V and 4 bases at J, with 7 bases in the middle. The CDR3 has 13 amino acids. CDR1 and CDR2 from the germline V gene are SGDLS and YYNGEE. The CDR3 DNA sequence: TGTGCCAGCAGCGTAGAAGTTTCAGAGACCCAGTACTTC. Translated: CASSVEVSETQYF. Full variable domain (missing parts from reference TRBV9 and TRBJ2-5): DSGVTQTPKHLITATGQRVTLRCSPRSGDLSVYWYQQSLDQGLQFLIQYYNGEERAKGNILERFSAQQFPDLHSELNLSSLELGDSALYFCASSVEVSETQYFGPGTRLLVL.

The J gene is TRBJ2-1, the V gene TRBV6-1, with TRBD1 matching 7 bases. The CDR3 length is 11 residues. Looked up from germline, CDR1 is MNHNS and CDR2 is SASEGT. The J segment lost 14 bases and the V segment lost 1 base, leaving 2 bases of the junction unmatched. CDR3 amino acids: CASSEGDREFF. The CDR3 DNA reads TGTGCCAGCAGTGAAGGAGACAGGGAGTTCTTC.

The chain joins TRBV28 to TRBJ1-3; 9 bases map to TRBD1. This CDR3 region has 17 residues. Germline-derived CDR1 and CDR2 are MDHEN and SYDVKM. J was trimmed by 0 bases and V by 6 bases; bases with no gene match: 9. The CDR3 spells CASRHDRGGISGNTIYF. Written as DNA, the CDR3 is TGTGCCAGCAGACATGACAGGGGGGGAATCTCTGGAAACACCATATATTTT.

The chain couples TRBV5-1 to TRBJ2-3; TRBD1 might be the D (6 bases). The germline CDR1 and CDR2 sequences are SGHRS and YFSETQ. The CDR3 spans 15 residues. Between the trimmed V and J ends, which lost 0 bases and 0 bases, there was a span of 8 bases. The CDR3 sequence is CASSLGQGSTDTQYF. CDR3 nucleotide sequence: TGCGCCAGCAGCTTGGGGCAGGGGAGCACAGATACGCAGTATTTT. Combining the CDR3 with reference TRBV5-1 and TRBJ2-3 gives the whole variable domain KAGVTQTPRYLIKTRGQQVTLSCSPISGHRSVSWYQQTPGQGLQFLFEYFSETQRNKGNFPGRFSGRQFSNSRSEMNVSTLELGDSALYLCASSLGQGSTDTQYFGPGTRLTVL.

The chain links TRBV4-1 to TRBJ1-4; 8 bases agree with TRBD1. V shed 0 bases, J shed 4 bases, and the junction held 4 bases outside the gene matches. The CDR3 extends over 16 amino acids. Germline assignment: CDR1 MGHRA and CDR2 YSYEKL. The CDR3 spells CASSQDKQGDNEKLFF. CDR3 DNA sequence: TGCGCCAGCAGCCAAGATAAACAGGGGGATAATGAAAAACTGTTTTTT.

DNA for the CDR3: TGTGCCAGCAGCTTCCAGGTGGGCTATGGCTACACCTTC. It specifies CASSFQVGYGYTF. The V and J genes are TRBV12-3 or TRBV12-4 and TRBJ1-2; D is unclear. This CDR3 spans 13 amino acids. V shed 6 bases and J shed 4 bases, with 12 bases lying between them.

CDR3 DNA: TGTGCCAGCAGCCAGACTCCGTCTAGCGGCTATAAAAACATTCAGTACTTC. Translated: CASSQTPSSGYKNIQYF. The V and J genes are TRBV3-1 (or the pseudogene TRBV3-2) and TRBJ2-4; 7 bases agree with TRBD2. Germline CDR1 reads LGHDT; CDR2 reads YNNKEL (reference sequence). This CDR3 spans 17 amino acids. The V and J ends lost 3 bases and 4 bases, in that order; junction bases with no gene match: 12.

The rearrangement uses TRBV7-2 and TRBJ1-4; perhaps TRBD1 as D (5 bases). The germline gives CDR1 SGHTA, CDR2 FQGNSA. The CDR3 runs 12 residues. V gave up 6 bases and J gave up 7 bases, with 9 bases separating them. CDR3: CASSLQGEKLFF. CDR3 coding DNA: TGTGCCAGCAGTCTCCAGGGTGAAAAACTGTTTTTT.

V is TRBV7-9 and J is TRBJ1-2; D is unresolved. V lost 1 base to trimming and J lost 3 bases, with 9 bases between them. Germline loops: CDR1 SEHNR, CDR2 FQNEAQ (reference sequence). The CDR3 runs to 14 residues. CDR3 protein: CASSLGRDYYGYTF. CDR3 in DNA: TGTGCCAGCAGCTTAGGAAGAGACTACTATGGCTACACCTTC.